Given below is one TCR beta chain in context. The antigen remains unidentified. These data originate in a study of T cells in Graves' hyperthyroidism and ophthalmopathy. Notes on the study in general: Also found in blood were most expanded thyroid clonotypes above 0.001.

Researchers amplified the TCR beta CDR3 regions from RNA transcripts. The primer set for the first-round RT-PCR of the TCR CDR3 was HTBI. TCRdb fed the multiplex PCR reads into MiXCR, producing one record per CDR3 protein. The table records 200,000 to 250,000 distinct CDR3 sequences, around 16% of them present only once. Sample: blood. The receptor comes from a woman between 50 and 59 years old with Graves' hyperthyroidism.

CDR3 nucleotide sequence: TGTGCCAGCTGGACCCCAAAGGGGCACAATGAGCAGTTCTTC. Protein product: CASWTPKGHNEQFF. The V call is TRBV2, the J call TRBJ2-1, with D perhaps TRBD1 (5 bases). CDR1 is SNHLY, CDR2 FYNNEI, per germline. CDR3 size: 14 residues. Trimming took 8 bases from V and 5 from J, leaving 16 bases between them.